Listed here are 6 T cell receptor beta chains from one sample, sequenced in a study of vaccination and CD4 T cells after COVID-19. Noted treatment: roughly 10-day PBMC culture with coronavirus spike peptide pools or control peptides (ViraFEST assay). No antigen has been assigned to these receptors. Sequenced with the Oncomine TCR Beta short-read assay was DNA taken from cultured CD4+ T cells. MiXCR was run by TCRdb on the PCR reads, yielding one entry per CDR3 protein. The table lists 15,000 to 25,000 distinct CDR3 sequences, about 50% of them singletons. Specimen: CD4+ T cells from blood, cultured in vitro. The receptor set was obtained from a human donor who had recovered from COVID-19.

This clonotype was counted once. The chain employs TRBV4-3 and TRBJ1-1, with 7 bases lining up with TRBD1. Germline V CDR1 and CDR2: LGHNA, YSLEER. V lost 7 bases to trimming and J lost 3 bases; unmatched junction nucleotides: 8. This CDR3 contains 14 residues. In DNA, the CDR3 is TGCGCCAGCAAGTACGACAGGGTAGACACTGAAGCTTTCTTT. It is translated as CASKYDRVDTEAFF.

The rearrangement uses TRBV6-1 and TRBJ1-2; no definite D call. The germline gives CDR1 MNHNS, CDR2 SASEGT. The V end was cut by 3 bases, the J end by 8 bases, with 13 bases between. The CDR3 runs to 13 residues. The CDR3 is CASSERPGRGYTF. The DNA for the CDR3 is TGTGCCAGCAGTGAGAGGCCAGGAAGGGGCTACACCTTC.

The V and J genes are TRBV20-1 and TRBJ1-2; D is undetermined. Between the trimmed V and J ends, which lost 2 bases and 8 bases, there was a span of 18 bases. CDR1 is DFQATT, CDR2 SNEGSKA, per germline (reference sequence). This CDR3 contains 14 residues. CDR3: CSARPFASARGYTF. Here the CDR3 DNA reads TGCAGTGCTAGACCCTTCGCTAGTGCGCGGGGCTACACCTTC.

The rearrangement uses TRBV6-5 and TRBJ2-7, with 7 bases matching TRBD1. This CDR3 has 13 amino acids. Germline CDR1 and CDR2: MNHEY and SVGAGI. J gave up 5 bases and V 2 bases, and 3 bases lay outside the gene matches. This CDR3 reads CASSYVTGNEQYF. CDR3 in DNA: TGTGCCAGCAGTTACGTGACAGGGAACGAGCAGTACTTC.

This clonotype was detected only a few times. The rearrangement uses TRBV20-1 and TRBJ2-5, with no clear D. V lost 5 bases and J lost 4, with 17 bases in between. CDR3 length: 14 amino acids. Looked up from germline, CDR1 is DFQATT and CDR2 is SNEGSKA (reference sequence). The CDR3 region is CSAGRSLLGETQYF. The DNA of the CDR3 is TGCAGTGCTGGACGGTCCCTCCTGGGAGAGACCCAGTACTTC.

This sequence joins TRBV5-1 and TRBJ2-1, with 7 bases that match TRBD2. With 0 bases clipped from V and 5 bases from J, the junction kept 5 bases outside the gene matches. This CDR3 has 15 residues. Per germline, CDR1 SGHRS and CDR2 YFSETQ. In DNA form, the CDR3 reads TGCGCCAGCAGCTTGGGTCTAGCGGTCAACAATGAGCAGTTCTTC. Translation gives CASSLGLAVNNEQFF.